Presented here are 10 T cell receptor beta chains from one specimen sequenced in a study of T cell changes during pregnancy in multiple sclerosis. Sequencing used immunoSEQ multiplex PCR; TCRdb keeps in-frame clones, though not all of them. Counted here are more than 30,000 clones, around 89% occurring once; the ten biggest clones make up about 7%. Sequenced here: CD8+ T cells from peripheral blood mononuclear cells, sampled in the second trimester of pregnancy. Every receptor here comes from a female donor with multiple sclerosis, enrolled in a pregnancy study.

CDR3 coding DNA: TGTGCCAGCAGCGAAACGACTGATTACGAGCAGTACTTC. Protein: CASSETTDYEQYF. The chain joins TRBV4-2 to TRBJ2-7; D not resolved. Trimming shortened V by 5 bases and J by 4 bases, and 12 bases separated the two germline ends. This CDR3 comprises 13 residues. In germline, CDR1 is LGHNA, CDR2 YNFKEQ.

This clone was seen just once. This chain connects TRBV19 to TRBJ1-1; maybe TRBD1 (5 bases). The V gene lost 6 bases and the J gene lost 4 bases, with 12 bases spanning the gap. The length of the CDR3 is 13 residues. From germline, CDR1 is LNHDA and CDR2 SQIVND (reference sequence). The CDR3 loop reads CASSAGSGTEAFF. In DNA form, the CDR3 reads TGTGCCAGTAGCGCAGGGTCGGGCACTGAAGCTTTCTTT.

This clone was recorded only once. CDR3 amino acids: CAIGLHPSSYNEQFF. The DNA for the CDR3 is TGTGCCATCGGCCTCCACCCTAGCTCCTACAATGAGCAGTTCTTC. The V gene is TRBV10-3, the J gene TRBJ2-1; D gene ambiguous. V lost 8 bases, J lost 0 bases, and 14 bases lay in between. The CDR3 is made up of 15 amino acids. CDR1 is ENHRY and CDR2 is SYGVKD in the germline V gene.

The chain carries TRBV4-3 and TRBJ2-3; 9 nucleotides match TRBD2. The CDR3 runs to 21 residues. Germline lookup yields CDR1 LGHNA and CDR2 YSLEER. After removal of 0 bases from V and 2 bases from J, the junction contained 18 bases not matched to a gene. The CDR3 coding sequence is TGCGCCAGCAGCCAAGATTCGGCGGGAGGGCCGGTTGGGGTTATCACAGATACGCAGTATTTT. Its translation is CASSQDSAGGPVGVITDTQYF.

The chain carries TRBV4-2 and TRBJ2-1, with TRBD2 matching 11 bases. V dropped 5 bases and J dropped 5; count of bases not matched to a gene: 5. The CDR3 length is 15 residues. Germline CDR1 LGHNA, CDR2 YNFKEQ. CDR3 coding DNA: TGTGCCAGCAGCTCGGGGACTAGCGGCGACAATGAGCAGTTCTTC. Encoded protein: CASSSGTSGDNEQFF.

J is TRBJ2-5 and V is TRBV6-6, with TRBD1 matching 8 bases. The CDR3 is 16 residues long. V shed 4 bases, J shed 5 bases, and the junction held 12 bases outside the gene matches. Germline values: CDR1 MNHNY, CDR2 SVGAGI (reference sequence). The CDR3 protein is CASSSRLQGAWETQYF. The CDR3, as DNA: TGTGCCAGCAGTTCACGACTCCAGGGGGCGTGGGAGACCCAGTACTTC.

The chain recombines TRBV6-5 with TRBJ2-7; D unresolved. The CDR3 consists of 14 residues. The germline V gene encodes CDR1 MNHEY and CDR2 SVGAGI. The V end lost 3 bases, the J end lost 2 bases, and 11 bases lay between the germline ends. CDR3 region: CASSYNPVAYEQYF. The CDR3 DNA is TGTGCCAGCAGTTATAACCCAGTGGCCTACGAGCAGTACTTC.

This clone was counted once. This chain joins TRBV27 and TRBJ2-5; 14 nucleotides agree with TRBD2. Germline CDR1 MNHEY, CDR2 SMNVEV (reference sequence). The CDR3 is 17 residues long. V shed 8 bases and J 5 bases; nucleotides not matched to a gene: 13. The CDR3 region has the DNA TGTGCCAGCCGCGGGACTAGCGGGAGAGTCGCTCCGGAGACCCAGTACTTC. This encodes CASRGTSGRVAPETQYF.

The chain has TRBV11-2 and TRBJ1-1; TRBD1 might be the D (5 bases). Looked up from germline, CDR1 is SGHAT and CDR2 is FQNNGV. The CDR3 covers 15 residues. The V and J ends lost 3 bases and 2 bases respectively, with 13 bases between them. The CDR3 here is CASSFIWGENTEAFF. In nucleotides, the CDR3 is TGTGCCAGCAGCTTCATTTGGGGGGAAAACACTGAAGCTTTCTTT.

J is TRBJ2-1 and V is TRBV6-1; D might be TRBD2 (7 bases). V was cut by 1 base and J by 4 bases, with 11 bases left in between. Germline CDR1 reads MNHNS; CDR2 reads SASEGT. This CDR3 has 15 residues. DNA for the CDR3: TGTGCCAGCAGTGAAGGGGGAGGGGGGTACAATGAGCAGTTCTTC. It codes for CASSEGGGGYNEQFF.